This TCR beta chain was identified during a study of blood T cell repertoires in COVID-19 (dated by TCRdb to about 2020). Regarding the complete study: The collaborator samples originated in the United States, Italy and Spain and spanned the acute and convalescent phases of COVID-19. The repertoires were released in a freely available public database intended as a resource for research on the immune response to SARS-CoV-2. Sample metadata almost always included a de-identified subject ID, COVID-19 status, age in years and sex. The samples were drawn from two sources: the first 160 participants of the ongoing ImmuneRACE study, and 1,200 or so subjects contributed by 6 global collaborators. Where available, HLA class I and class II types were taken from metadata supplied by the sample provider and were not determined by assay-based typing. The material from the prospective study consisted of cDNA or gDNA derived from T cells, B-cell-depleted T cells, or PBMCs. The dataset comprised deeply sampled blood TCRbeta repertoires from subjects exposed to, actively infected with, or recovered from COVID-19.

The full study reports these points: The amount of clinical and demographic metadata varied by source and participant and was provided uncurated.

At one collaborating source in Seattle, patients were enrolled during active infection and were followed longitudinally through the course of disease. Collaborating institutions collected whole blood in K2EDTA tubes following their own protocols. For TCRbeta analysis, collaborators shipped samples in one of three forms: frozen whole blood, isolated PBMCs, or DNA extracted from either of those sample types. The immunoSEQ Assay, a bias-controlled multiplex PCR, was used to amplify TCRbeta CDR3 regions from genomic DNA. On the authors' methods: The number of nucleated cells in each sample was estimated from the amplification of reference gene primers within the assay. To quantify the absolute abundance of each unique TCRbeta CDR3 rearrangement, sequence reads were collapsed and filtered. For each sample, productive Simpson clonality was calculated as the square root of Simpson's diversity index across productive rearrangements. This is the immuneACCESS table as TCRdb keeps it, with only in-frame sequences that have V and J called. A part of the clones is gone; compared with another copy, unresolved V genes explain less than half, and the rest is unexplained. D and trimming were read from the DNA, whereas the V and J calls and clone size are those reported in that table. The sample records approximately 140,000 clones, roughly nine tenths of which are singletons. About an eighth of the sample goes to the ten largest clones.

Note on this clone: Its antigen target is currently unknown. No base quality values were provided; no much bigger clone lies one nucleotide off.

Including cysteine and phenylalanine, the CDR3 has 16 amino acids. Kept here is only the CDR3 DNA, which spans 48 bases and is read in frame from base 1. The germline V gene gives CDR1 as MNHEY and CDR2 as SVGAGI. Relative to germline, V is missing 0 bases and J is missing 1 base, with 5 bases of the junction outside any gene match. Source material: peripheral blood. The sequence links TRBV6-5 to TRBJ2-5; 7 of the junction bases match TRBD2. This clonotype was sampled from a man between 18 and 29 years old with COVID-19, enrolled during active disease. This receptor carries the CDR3 CASSYSSSGPQETQYF. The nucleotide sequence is TGTGCCAGCAGTTACTCGAGTAGCGGGCCCCAAGAGACCCAGTACTTC.